This T cell receptor (beta chain) emerged from a study of blood T cell repertoires in COVID-19. Study context: The samples span acute and convalescent COVID-19 from the United States, Italy and Spain.

Germline V lookup: CDR1 SGHRS, CDR2 YFSETQ. Trimming shortened V by 0 bases and J by 4 bases, and 13 bases separated the two germline ends. There are 15 residues in the CDR3. With regard to this clone: Other nucleotide sequences from this sample produce the same CDR3.

Per the authors' pipeline: Reference gene primer amplification in the assay estimated nucleated cell counts. This table comes from immunoSEQ multiplex PCR, and its TCRdb copy is limited to in-frame clones, with some not included. The V and J calls and clone size were taken over from that table, and D and trimming were inferred from the DNA. The sample yields tens of thousands of clones, approximately 80% seen once. Input material: peripheral blood. The receptor was derived from a man between 65 and 80 years old with acute or convalescent COVID-19. J is TRBJ1-1 and V is TRBV5-1; D unresolved. DNA for the CDR3: TGCGCCAGCAGCTTGGTGGGAGCTGGAGGCACTGAAGCTTTCTTT. It is translated as CASSLVGAGGTEAFF. Combining the CDR3 with reference TRBV5-1 and TRBJ1-1 gives the whole variable domain KAGVTQTPRYLIKTRGQQVTLSCSPISGHRSVSWYQQTPGQGLQFLFEYFSETQRNKGNFPGRFSGRQFSNSRSEMNVSTLELGDSALYLCASSLVGAGGTEAFFGQGTRLTVV.